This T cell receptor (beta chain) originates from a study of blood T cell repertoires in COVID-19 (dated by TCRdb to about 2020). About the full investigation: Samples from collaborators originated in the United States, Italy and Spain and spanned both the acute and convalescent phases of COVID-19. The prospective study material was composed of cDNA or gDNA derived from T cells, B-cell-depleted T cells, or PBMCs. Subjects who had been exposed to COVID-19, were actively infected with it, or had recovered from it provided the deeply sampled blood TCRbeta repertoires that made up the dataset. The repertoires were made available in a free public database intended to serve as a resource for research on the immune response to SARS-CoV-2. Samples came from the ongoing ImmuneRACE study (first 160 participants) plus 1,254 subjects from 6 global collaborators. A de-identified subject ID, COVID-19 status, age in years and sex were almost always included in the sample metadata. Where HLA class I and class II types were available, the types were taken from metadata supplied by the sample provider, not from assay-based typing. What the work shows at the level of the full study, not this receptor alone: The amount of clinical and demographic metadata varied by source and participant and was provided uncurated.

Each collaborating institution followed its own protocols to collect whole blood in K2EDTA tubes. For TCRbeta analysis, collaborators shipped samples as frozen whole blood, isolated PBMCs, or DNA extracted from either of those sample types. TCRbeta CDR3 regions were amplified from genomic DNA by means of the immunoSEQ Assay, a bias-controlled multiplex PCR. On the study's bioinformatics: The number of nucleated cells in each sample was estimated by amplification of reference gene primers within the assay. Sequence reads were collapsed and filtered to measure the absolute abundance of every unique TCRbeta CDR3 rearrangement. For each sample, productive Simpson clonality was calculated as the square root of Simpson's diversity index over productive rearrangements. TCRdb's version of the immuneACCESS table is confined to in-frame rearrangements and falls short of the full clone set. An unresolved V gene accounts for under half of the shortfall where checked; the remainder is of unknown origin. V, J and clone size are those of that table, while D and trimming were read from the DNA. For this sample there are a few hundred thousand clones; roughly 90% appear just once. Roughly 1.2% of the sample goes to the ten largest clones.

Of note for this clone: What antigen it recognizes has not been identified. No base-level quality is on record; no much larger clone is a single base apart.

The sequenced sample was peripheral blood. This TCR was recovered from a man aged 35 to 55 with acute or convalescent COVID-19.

The sequenced DNA: TGCGCCAGCAGCTTGGACGCGGGGGTTGGCACTGAAGCTTTCTTT. Translated, it gives CASSLDAGVGTEAFF. The rearranged segments are TRBV5-1 and TRBJ1-1; matching of 5 bases hints at TRBD1 as the D gene. From a lookup of the germline V gene, CDR1 and CDR2 are SGHRS and YFSETQ. The CDR3, from cysteine to phenylalanine, totals 15 residues. Left in the record is the CDR3 DNA by itself, 45 bases read in frame from the first base. V is reduced by 0 bases and J by 4 bases, leaving a spacing of 13 bases between them.